This T cell receptor (beta chain) was identified during a study of blood T cell repertoires in COVID-19. Study as a whole: From the United States, Italy and Spain came samples of acute and convalescent COVID-19.

Original processing notes: By means of reference gene primer amplification, nucleated cell counts were estimated. Clones were sequenced by immunoSEQ multiplex PCR, and TCRdb holds only the in-frame ones, with some missing. D and trimming were read from the DNA, whereas the V and J calls and clone size are those reported in that table. The table shows tens of thousands of clones, with roughly 87% occurring only once. Sequencing input: peripheral blood. The sequence was collected from a man older than 75 in a cohort sampled during active COVID-19.

CDR3 amino acids: CASSAGDWGGYGYTF. CDR3 coding DNA: TGCGCCAGCAGCGCAGGGGATTGGGGCGGCTATGGCTACACCTTC. V usage is TRBV5-1 and J usage is TRBJ1-2, with a possible D match to TRBD1 (6 bases). The CDR3 spans 15 residues. The V end was cut by 4 bases, the J end by 4 bases, with 17 bases between. CDR1 SGHRS and CDR2 YFSETQ come from the germline V gene. Complete variable domain (other parts from reference TRBV5-1 and TRBJ1-2): KAGVTQTPRYLIKTRGQQVTLSCSPISGHRSVSWYQQTPGQGLQFLFEYFSETQRNKGNFPGRFSGRQFSNSRSEMNVSTLELGDSALYLCASSAGDWGGYGYTFGSGTRLTVV.